The 30 T cell receptor beta chains below were found in one sample sequenced in a study of blood T cell repertoires in COVID-19. The table came from immunoSEQ multiplex PCR; TCRdb's copy has only in-frame clones and leaves some out. Of roughly 250,000 clones in the sample, about 85% were seen once. The specimen sequenced was peripheral blood. The receptors were gathered from a man aged 55 to 69 who had recovered from COVID-19.

V is TRBV29-1 and J is TRBJ1-2; D is undetermined. This CDR3 has 11 amino acids. The V and J ends lost 7 bases and 2 bases respectively, with 8 bases between them. The germline CDR1 and CDR2 sequences are SQVTM and ANQGSEA. The CDR3 nucleotides read TGCAGCGGGGCTGAGAACTATGGCTACACCTTC. This translates into CSGAENYGYTF.

This CDR3 reads CASSAARTGGIEAFF. The CDR3 DNA follows: TGTGCCAGCAGCGCCGCTCGGACAGGGGGGATTGAAGCTTTCTTT. This chain joins TRBV7-9 and TRBJ1-1; 10 positions agree with TRBD1. The CDR3 totals 15 residues. J was trimmed by 7 bases and V by 5 bases; bases with no gene match: 10. In germline, CDR1 is SEHNR, CDR2 FQNEAQ (reference sequence).

Regarding this clone: Sequence at one end of the junction differs from germline and may be a read error. DNA of the CDR3: TGTGCCAGCAGTTACTCCGGACAGGGAGATACCGCGTTT. Translating gives CASSYSGQGDTAF. The chain uses TRBV6-5 and TRBJ2-3; TRBD1 aligns across 8 bases. The CDR3 is made up of 13 amino acids. The germline CDR1 and CDR2 sequences are MNHEY and SVGAGI.

The chain uses TRBV19 and TRBJ1-2; the D is unclear. CDR3 size: 12 residues. The V end lost 7 bases, the J end lost 5 bases, and 11 bases lay between the germline ends. Per the germline V gene, CDR1 is LNHDA and CDR2 is SQIVND (reference sequence). The CDR3 region has the DNA TGTGCCAGTACCTACTCGGGGTATGGCTACACCTTC. Its translation is CASTYSGYGYTF.

V and J are TRBV11-1 and TRBJ2-2, with D perhaps matching TRBD2 (5 bases). CDR3 length: 15 residues. Trimming removed 5 bases from V and 4 bases from J, with 14 bases in between. Germline CDR1 SGHAT, CDR2 FQDESV (reference sequence). The chain's CDR3 is CASSPVGEGTGELFF. The CDR3 region has the DNA TGTGCCAGCAGCCCTGTCGGGGAAGGCACCGGGGAGCTGTTTTTT.

The chain has TRBV6-5 and TRBJ2-7, with D possibly being TRBD1 (5 bases). V lost 6 bases, J lost 1 base, and 13 bases lay in between. The CDR3 totals 14 residues. From germline, CDR1 is MNHEY and CDR2 SVGAGI. The CDR3 protein is CASRVDRPSYEQYF. CDR3 sequence (DNA): TGTGCCAGCAGGGTTGACAGACCATCCTACGAGCAGTACTTC.

This chain uses TRBV7-9 with TRBJ2-1; D unresolved. V lost 2 bases and J 4 bases, leaving 9 bases between the germline ends. Per germline, CDR1 SEHNR and CDR2 FQNEAQ (reference sequence). The CDR3 is 14 amino acids. CDR3 region: CASSLSLLYNEQFF. CDR3 DNA: TGTGCCAGCAGCTTAAGCCTGCTATACAATGAGCAGTTCTTC.

The rearrangement links TRBV13 to TRBJ2-2; no reliable D call. In germline, CDR1 is PRHDT, CDR2 FYEKMQ (reference sequence). The CDR3 extends over 12 amino acids. V was shortened by 3 bases and J by 4 bases, with 3 bases between the two germline ends. CDR3 amino acids: CASSLSTGELFF. In nucleotides, the CDR3 is TGTGCCAGCAGCTTGAGCACCGGGGAGCTGTTTTTT.

V usage is TRBV7-2 and J usage is TRBJ2-1, with TRBD2 matching 7 bases. Germline-derived CDR1 and CDR2 are SGHTA and FQGNSA. The CDR3 sequence is 13 residues long. Trimming cost V 5 bases and J 6 bases; bases outside gene matches: 4. CDR3: CASSTRLANEQFF. In nucleotides, the CDR3 is TGTGCCAGCAGCACCCGACTAGCCAATGAGCAGTTCTTC.

This clone was picked up one time. The chain employs TRBV7-6 and TRBJ2-7, with 9 positions matching TRBD1. This CDR3 region has 18 residues. The germline CDR1 and CDR2 sequences are SGHVS and FNYEAQ. V trimming: 0 bases; J trimming: 0 bases; junction bases outside the gene matches: 9. CDR3 coding DNA: TGTGCCAGCAGCTTAGCACCCCTGGGACAGGGCTTCTCCTACGAGCAGTACTTC. Translation: CASSLAPLGQGFSYEQYF. Variable domain in full (rest from reference TRBV7-6 and TRBJ2-7): GAGVSQSPRYKVTKRGQDVALRCDPISGHVSLYWYRQALGQGPEFLTYFNYEAQQDKSGLPNDRFSAERPEGSISTLTIQRTEQRDSAMYRCASSLAPLGQGFSYEQYFGPGTRLTVT.

The rearrangement links TRBV5-4 to TRBJ2-2, with 9 nucleotides matching TRBD2. The length of the CDR3 is 15 residues. Germline V gene lookup returns CDR1 SGHNT and CDR2 YYREEE (reference sequence). The ends lost 3 bases at V and 7 bases at J; junction bases unmatched: 7. The CDR3 DNA sequence: TGTGCCAGCAGCTCTCGAGCGGGGGGCGGCGGGGAGCTGTTTTTT. Translated, it gives CASSSRAGGGGELFF.

J is TRBJ1-3 and V is TRBV19, with 7 nucleotides matching TRBD1. There are 14 residues in the CDR3. Per germline, CDR1 LNHDA and CDR2 SQIVND (reference sequence). Trimming removed 6 bases from V and 4 bases from J; junction bases left unmatched: 6. CDR3 sequence reads: CASSQTGIGNTIYF. As DNA, the CDR3 is TGTGCCAGTAGCCAGACAGGGATCGGAAACACCATATATTTT.

The rearrangement links TRBV2 to TRBJ2-5; weak D call: TRBD2 (5 bases). The CDR3 spans 13 residues. Germline V lookup: CDR1 SNHLY, CDR2 FYNNEI. V was clipped by 6 bases and J by 7 bases, with 15 bases between them. CDR3 sequence reads: CASSADWRGTQYF. The CDR3 DNA reads as TGTGCCAGCAGCGCGGACTGGCGTGGGACCCAGTACTTC. Combining the CDR3 with reference TRBV2 and TRBJ2-5 gives the whole variable domain EPEVTQTPSHQVTQMGQEVILRCVPISNHLYFYWYRQILGQKVEFLVSFYNNEISEKSEIFDDQFSVERPDGSNFTLKIRSTKLEDSAMYFCASSADWRGTQYFGPGTRLLVL.

The gene calls are TRBV7-8 and TRBJ2-3; D perhaps matches TRBD2 (5 bases). Trimming took 0 bases from V and 7 from J, leaving 20 bases between them. The CDR3 spans 17 residues. Germline lookup yields CDR1 SGHVS and CDR2 FQNEAQ. The CDR3 loop reads CASSLARGFGTWNTQYF. Here the CDR3 DNA reads TGTGCCAGCAGCTTAGCTCGGGGATTCGGCACGTGGAATACGCAGTATTTT.

The CDR3 sequence: CASSLESGLTDTQYF. The CDR3 DNA reads as TGTGCCAGCAGCTTAGAGAGCGGGCTCACAGATACGCAGTATTTT. The gene calls are TRBV7-2 and TRBJ2-3, with TRBD2 as a possible D gene (6 bases). This CDR3 contains 15 residues. Trimming removed 1 base at V and 2 bases at J, with 10 bases between. The germline CDR1 and CDR2 sequences are SGHTA and FQGNSA.

The chain joins TRBV6-5 to TRBJ2-7, with a tentative D call TRBD1 (6 bases). V was cut by 6 bases and J by 3 bases, with 12 bases left in between. CDR3 size: 13 residues. CDR1 and CDR2 from the germline V gene are MNHEY and SVGAGI. The CDR3 here is CASRVLGGYEQYF. The CDR3 DNA sequence: TGTGCCAGCAGGGTCTTAGGGGGCTACGAGCAGTACTTC.

The V gene is TRBV5-1, the J gene TRBJ2-3, with TRBD2 identical over 10 bases. This CDR3 is 17 amino acids long. V shed 7 bases and J 0 bases; nucleotides not matched to a gene: 11. CDR1 SGHRS and CDR2 YFSETQ come from the germline V gene. Here the CDR3 DNA reads TGCGCCAGCCGTAGCGGGGGGCGCTTTTCTAGCACAGATACGCAGTATTTT. It specifies CASRSGGRFSSTDTQYF.

The chain carries TRBV25-1 and TRBJ2-7; D possibly corresponds to TRBD2 (5 bases). V was shortened by 3 bases and J by 3 bases, with 6 bases between the two germline ends. This CDR3 contains 12 residues. From germline, CDR1 is MGHDK and CDR2 SYGVNS. CDR3 DNA sequence: TGTGCCAGCAGTGAGGACTTCTACGAGCAGTACTTC. It specifies CASSEDFYEQYF.

The chain has TRBV5-4 and TRBJ1-3, with 7 bases that match TRBD1. The germline gives CDR1 SGHNT, CDR2 YYREEE (reference sequence). This CDR3 region has 17 residues. V was clipped by 6 bases and J by 0 bases; unmatched bases: 12. CDR3 sequence (DNA): TGTGCCAGCACCCGTACCTCAGGGGGAGTCTCTGGAAACACCATATATTTT. This codes for CASTRTSGGVSGNTIYF.

This rearrangement joins TRBV7-3 to TRBJ2-2, with 9 bases lining up with TRBD1. The V segment lost 3 bases and the J segment 8 bases; nucleotides outside the gene matches: 7. This CDR3 contains 15 residues. CDR1 and CDR2 from the germline V gene are SGHTA and FQGTGA. Here the CDR3 DNA reads TGTGCCAGCAGCTTCGGGACAGGGAGGTCGGGGGAGCTGTTTTTT. It yields the protein CASSFGTGRSGELFF. Supplemented by reference TRBV7-3 and TRBJ2-2, the full variable domain reads GAGVSQTPSNKVTEKGKYVELRCDPISGHTALYWYRQSLGQGPEFLIYFQGTGAADDSGLPNDRFFAVRPEGSVSTLKIQRTERGDSAVYLCASSFGTGRSGELFFGEGSRLTVL.

This clone was seen just once. The genes are TRBV9 and TRBJ1-3; D is ambiguous. With 2 bases removed from V and 0 bases from J, the gap between germline ends came to 21 bases. The germline CDR1 and CDR2 sequences are SGDLS and YYNGEE. The CDR3 is made up of 19 amino acids. CDR3: CASSVFAVDVSRSGNTIYF. DNA for the CDR3: TGTGCCAGCAGCGTCTTTGCGGTCGACGTCAGCCGCTCTGGAAACACCATATATTTT.

The chain carries TRBV11-2 and TRBJ1-3; tentative D call: TRBD1 (5 bases). The V gene's germline CDR1 is SGHAT and CDR2 FQNNGV. The V gene lost 2 bases and the J gene lost 4 bases, with 12 bases spanning the gap. The CDR3 runs to 15 residues. The CDR3 bases are TGTGCCAGCAGCTTACTAGGGGTTATGGGAAACACCATATATTTT. Translating it yields CASSLLGVMGNTIYF.

This clone has a handful of counts. The chain recombines TRBV3-1 (or the pseudogene TRBV3-2) with TRBJ2-5; D perhaps matches TRBD2 (5 bases). The germline V gene encodes CDR1 LGHDT and CDR2 YNNKEL (reference sequence). This CDR3 is 15 amino acids long. V lost 0 bases and J lost 3, with 11 bases in between. The CDR3 bases are TGTGCCAGCAGCCAAGATGTAACGGAGGAAGAGACCCAGTACTTC. This sequence encodes CASSQDVTEEETQYF.

V gene TRBV5-4 combines with J gene TRBJ1-1, with D unresolved. Per germline, CDR1 SGHNT and CDR2 YYREEE (reference sequence). V lost 4 bases and J 0 bases, leaving 10 bases between the germline ends. The CDR3 is made up of 14 amino acids. The CDR3 is CASSRRELNTEAFF. DNA for the CDR3: TGTGCCAGCAGCCGGCGGGAATTGAACACTGAAGCTTTCTTT.

This chain links TRBV5-6 with TRBJ1-3, with a possible D match to TRBD1 (6 bases). Trimming removed 0 bases at V and 6 bases at J, with 13 bases between. The CDR3 runs 15 residues. CDR1 and CDR2 (germline): SGHDT, YYEEEE. The CDR3 here is CASSLAGVMPNTIYF. In DNA, the CDR3 is TGTGCCAGCAGCTTGGCAGGGGTAATGCCAAACACCATATATTTT.

The chain carries TRBV6-4 and TRBJ2-1, with D possibly TRBD2 on 5 matching bases. Deletions cut 5 bases from V and 9 bases from J, with 11 bases between. Looked up from germline, CDR1 is MRHNA and CDR2 is SNTAGT. This CDR3 comprises 12 residues. The CDR3 reads CASSTSGAEQFF. The CDR3 DNA reads TGTGCCAGCAGTACGAGCGGAGCTGAGCAGTTCTTC.

This CDR3 reads CASSLEPGSYEQYF. CDR3 in DNA: TGTGCCAGCAGCTTGGAGCCAGGTAGCTACGAGCAGTACTTC. The rearrangement links TRBV5-4 to TRBJ2-7; D remains ambiguous. CDR1 SGHNT and CDR2 YYREEE come from the germline V gene (reference sequence). The V gene lost 0 bases and the J gene lost 3 bases, with 10 bases spanning the gap. The CDR3 sequence is 14 residues long. The full variable domain, rest sourced from reference TRBV5-4 and TRBJ2-7, is ETGVTQSPTHLIKTRGQQVTLRCSSQSGHNTVSWYQQALGQGPQFIFQYYREEENGRGNFPPRFSGLQFPNYSSELNVNALELDDSALYLCASSLEPGSYEQYFGPGTRLTVT.

This sequence joins TRBV19 and TRBJ1-5; D not certain. The CDR3 loop spans 16 amino acids. V was clipped by 6 bases and J by 6 bases, with 21 bases between them. CDR1 is LNHDA and CDR2 is SQIVND in the germline V gene (reference sequence). In DNA, the CDR3 is TGTGCCAGTAGCCCAACTCGGACGGGAGAAGGTCAGCCCCAGCATTTT. This translates into CASSPTRTGEGQPQHF. The full variable domain, in which reference TRBV19 and TRBJ1-5 provide the parts outside the CDR3, is DGGITQSPKYLFRKEGQNVTLSCEQNLNHDAMYWYRQDPGQGLRLIYYSQIVNDFQKGDIAEGYSVSREKKESFPLTVTSAQKNPTAFYLCASSPTRTGEGQPQHFGDGTRLSIL.

This chain connects TRBV6-5 to TRBJ1-5, with D possibly matching TRBD1 (6 bases). The V end lost 2 bases, the J end lost 5 bases, and 7 bases lay between the germline ends. The CDR3 runs 13 residues. Germline values: CDR1 MNHEY, CDR2 SVGAGI. The CDR3 nucleotides read TGTGCCAGCAGTTACGAGGGGGATCAGCCCCAGCATTTT. This gives the protein CASSYEGDQPQHF.

The rearrangement links TRBV5-6 to TRBJ2-7; a possible D gene is TRBD1 (5 bases). The V and J ends lost 2 bases and 7 bases respectively, with 13 bases between them. The germline V gene encodes CDR1 SGHDT and CDR2 YYEEEE. CDR3 length: 13 amino acids. The CDR3 DNA follows: TGTGCCAGCAGCTTTTTCAGGGCGAGGGAGCAGTACTTC. This translates into CASSFFRAREQYF. Variable domain in full (rest from reference TRBV5-6 and TRBJ2-7): DAGVTQSPTHLIKTRGQQVTLRCSPKSGHDTVSWYQQALGQGPQFIFQYYEEEERQRGNFPDRFSGHQFPNYSSELNVNALLLGDSALYLCASSFFRAREQYFGPGTRLTVT.